This TCR beta chain is from a study of blood T cell repertoires in COVID-19. Study-wide context: COVID-19 samples collected from the United States, Italy and Spain covered acute and convalescent phases.

In the study's own analysis: Researchers report that nucleated cell counts were estimated from reference gene primer amplification. Profiling relied on immunoSEQ multiplex PCR, and the TCRdb table lists in-frame clones only, not all of them. V, J and clone size are taken as reported in that table, and D and trimming were inferred from the DNA itself. The sample carries 70,000 to 80,000 clones, approximately 90% recorded once. The CDR3 length is 15 residues. J was trimmed by 5 bases and V by 6 bases; bases with no gene match: 10. Germline CDR1 and CDR2: MNHEY and SMNVEV (reference sequence). The rearrangement uses TRBV27 and TRBJ1-5; 7 nucleotides line up with TRBD1. This TCR derives from a woman aged 55 to 70 with active COVID-19. Sequenced: peripheral blood. This chain's CDR3 is CASRERQGSYQPQHF. CDR3 DNA: TGTGCCAGCAGAGAGAGACAGGGTAGTTATCAGCCCCAGCATTTT.